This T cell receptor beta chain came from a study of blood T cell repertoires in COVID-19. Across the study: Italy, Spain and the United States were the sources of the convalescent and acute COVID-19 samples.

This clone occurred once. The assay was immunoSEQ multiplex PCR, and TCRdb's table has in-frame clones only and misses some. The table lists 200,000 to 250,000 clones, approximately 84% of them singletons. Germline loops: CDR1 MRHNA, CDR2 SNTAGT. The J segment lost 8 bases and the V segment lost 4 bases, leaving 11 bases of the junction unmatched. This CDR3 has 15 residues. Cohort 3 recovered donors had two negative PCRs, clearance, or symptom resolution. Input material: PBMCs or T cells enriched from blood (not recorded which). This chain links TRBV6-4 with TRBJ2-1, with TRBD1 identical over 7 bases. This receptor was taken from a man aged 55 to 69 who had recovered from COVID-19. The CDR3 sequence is CASSVSRDSFYEQFF. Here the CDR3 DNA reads TGTGCCAGCAGTGTCTCCCGGGACAGCTTCTATGAGCAGTTCTTC.